This record covers a single T cell receptor beta chain. This clonotype was recorded at least ten times. Its antigen is currently not known. Base qualities are missing; no much larger clone stands one base away. This specimen comes from a study of T cells in Graves' hyperthyroidism and ophthalmopathy (dated by TCRdb to the late 2010s). The study in broad terms: Peripheral blood samples were taken at initial diagnosis, before any treatment was given. The approximately 90 discovery patients were divided at random into training and test sets in a 7:3 ratio. TCR Vbeta CDR3 sequencing of 135 peripheral blood samples (over 40 ophthalmopathy, roughly 72 hyperthyroidism and some 17 progressor patients) is reported in the paper. The study also compared thyroid tissue and blood T-cell repertoires from a handful of Graves' hyperthyroidism patients. To identify TCR V-J signatures that set the groups apart, the researchers used a discovery cohort of 100 patients, made up of under 50 with Graves' ophthalmopathy and about 55 with stable Graves' hyperthyroidism. Following sampling, methimazole starting at 30 mg daily was given to hyperthyroidism patients, and high-dose intravenous methylprednisolone was given to ophthalmopathy patients. Prospective prediction of ophthalmopathy was tested in an independent validation cohort consisting of 18 hyperthyroidism patients and 17 patients who later progressed to ophthalmopathy.

The germline V gene (reference sequence) supplies CDR1 DFQATT and CDR2 SNEGSKA. V drops 6 bases and J drops 0 bases, leaving 13 bases in between. The CDR3 starts with the cysteine, ends with the phenylalanine, and has 14 residues. CDR3 DNA only is kept here, 42 bases in frame from base 1. The TCR beta CDR3 regions were amplified from RNA transcripts. For the first round of RT-PCR on the TCR CDR3, the HTBI primer set was used together with the Qiagen OneStep RT-PCR kit. The libraries were constructed in a second round of multiplex PCR and then size-selected and purified. The libraries were sequenced on an Illumina HiSeq2000 using paired-end 100 bp reads. Under the source paper's analysis protocol: SOAPnuke was used to process the raw data, with reads discarded if the reads contained adapters or uncalled bases, had a mean Phred below 15, or lacked an exact constant-primer or identifier match. COPE v1.2.5 was used to merge high-quality paired reads, and clonotypes were defined as unique nucleotide sequences. MiTCR v1.1 was used to align clonotypes to the IMGT TRBV, TRBD and TRBJ reference segments. Only V-J combinations with frequency above 0.0001, covering 99% to 99.2% of repertoires, were analysed. The TCS score was defined as F50 (clonal expansion) divided by E x V (chaos), with BLOSUM62-based TCRdist calculated between CDR3 peptides within each V-J. Welch's t-statistics and random forest reduced 514 V-J features to roughly 13, which were used in a naive Bayes classifier (R e1071). TCRdb took the public reads, trimmed them with fastp at Q25, ran MiXCR for clone calling and kept in-frame beta chains. One record per CDR3 amino acid sequence lists the most common genes and DNA. For this entry, the V and J calls and clone size follow TCRdb and not the study's own pipeline. The sample profile shows over 650,000 distinct CDR3 sequences; 16% of them were found once. Of the sample, under 9.5% is held by the ten largest clones.

Stable Graves' hyperthyroidism was defined as the absence of progression to ophthalmopathy over 18 months of follow-up. Hyperthyroidism patients were newly diagnosed, had a disease duration of under 2 months, and were aged 18 to 65 years. Any patient with an uncontrolled infection, another autoimmune disease, pregnancy or lactation was excluded. Clinical symptoms, serum thyroxine and TRAb, thyroid ultrasound, and orbital computed tomography formed the basis for the diagnoses. PBMCs were isolated from 10 ml of fresh peripheral blood by Ficoll-Paque density gradient centrifugation. Total RNA was extracted with Trizol reagent, and quality was checked on an Agilent 2100 Bioanalyzer. General study outcomes and caveats: Blood samples also contained most of the expanded thyroid clonotypes (frequency above 0.001), which suggests that blood repertoires may reflect thyroid immune responses. Ophthalmopathy was separated from stable hyperthyroidism by a 13 V-J signature model, with around 90% sensitivity and about 81% specificity obtained in cross-validation and 80%/75% obtained in testing. In validation, the model predicted progression to ophthalmopathy with over 60% sensitivity and roughly 72% specificity, a median of about six months before onset. No statistical method was used to fix the sample size in advance, and group allocation was not hidden from the investigators.

The chain couples TRBV20-1 to TRBJ2-3, and the D gene may be TRBD2, 5 bases matching. The sequenced material came from blood. This TCR derives from a man between 18 and 29 years old with Graves' hyperthyroidism. The sequence in DNA is TGCAGTGCGCGGCCGGGCGGGAGCACAGATACGCAGTATTTT. Its protein product is CSARPGGSTDTQYF.